A single sample is the source of the 20 T cell receptor beta chains below, sequenced in a study of blood T cell repertoires in COVID-19. TCRdb's copy holds only in-frame clones and misses some; the assay was immunoSEQ multiplex PCR. The sample records roughly 430,000 clones, approximately 88% being singletons. The sequencing sample was made of PBMCs or T cells enriched from blood (not recorded which). Source of these receptors: a woman in her thirties or forties with acute COVID-19.

CDR3 residues: CASRDRDRWNGELFF. The CDR3, as DNA: TGTGCCAGCAGGGATCGGGACAGGTGGAACGGGGAGCTGTTTTTT. The chain has TRBV6-5 and TRBJ2-2, with 8 bases identical to TRBD1. The CDR3 covers 15 residues. Losses at the gene ends were 6 bases for V and 7 bases for J; bases not matched to a gene: 10. The germline V gene has CDR1 MNHEY and CDR2 SVGAGI.

This clone was observed a few times. CDR3: CASSEGANSPLHF. Here the CDR3 DNA reads TGTGCCAGCAGTGAAGGAGCCAATTCACCCCTCCACTTT. The V gene is TRBV2, the J gene TRBJ1-6; the D is unclear. The CDR3 is made up of 13 amino acids. In germline, CDR1 is SNHLY, CDR2 FYNNEI. Trimming pared 1 base from V and 7 bases from J, leaving 5 bases between.

This clone was recorded once. This chain links TRBV2 with TRBJ1-2; no reliable D call. Germline CDR1 SNHLY, CDR2 FYNNEI. Trimming took off 2 bases at V and 5 bases at J, with 15 bases between the two ends. The CDR3 length is 15 residues. DNA for the CDR3: TGTGCCAGCAGTGAAATGGGCCTCCTCCTATATGGCTACACCTTC. Its translation is CASSEMGLLLYGYTF. The whole variable domain, filled in from reference TRBV2 and TRBJ1-2, reads EPEVTQTPSHQVTQMGQEVILRCVPISNHLYFYWYRQILGQKVEFLVSFYNNEISEKSEIFDDQFSVERPDGSNFTLKIRSTKLEDSAMYFCASSEMGLLLYGYTFGSGTRLTVV.

This clone was seen only a few times. The V and J genes are TRBV4-1 and TRBJ1-5, with a weak D call TRBD1 (6 bases). The germline gives CDR1 MGHRA, CDR2 YSYEKL. V was clipped by 1 base and J by 1 base, with 11 bases between them. CDR3 size: 16 residues. For the CDR3, the DNA is TGCGCCAGCAGCCAAGTACAGGGTACGAGCAATCAGCCCCAGCATTTT. It yields the protein CASSQVQGTSNQPQHF.

The chain combines TRBV4-1 with TRBJ2-1; 13 nucleotides agree with TRBD2. Per germline, CDR1 MGHRA and CDR2 YSYEKL. The CDR3 totals 18 residues. Trimming took 2 bases from V and 3 from J; bases not matched to a gene: 7. CDR3 in amino acids: CASSQSPTSGGFYNEQFF. CDR3 coding DNA: TGCGCCAGCAGCCAAAGTCCGACTAGCGGGGGGTTCTACAATGAGCAGTTCTTC.

This clone has only one observation. This chain connects TRBV28 to TRBJ2-2; 11 nucleotides align to TRBD1. V shed 4 bases, J shed 6 bases, and the junction held 4 bases outside the gene matches. The CDR3 runs to 15 residues. CDR1 MDHEN and CDR2 SYDVKM come from the germline V gene. CDR3 nucleotide sequence: TGTGCCAGCAGTTCGCCGGGACAGGGGGCCGGGGAGCTGTTTTTT. Protein product: CASSSPGQGAGELFF.

This chain joins TRBV24-1 and TRBJ2-1; TRBD2 aligns across 12 bases. CDR3 length: 15 residues. CDR1 and CDR2 (germline): KGHDR, SFDVKD. V lost 3 bases, J lost 6 bases, and 2 bases stayed unmatched. CDR3 nucleotides: TGTGCCACCAGTGATCCTAGCGGGGGGGCCAATGAGCAGTTCTTC. It encodes CATSDPSGGANEQFF.

The chain links TRBV5-4 to TRBJ2-3, with 10 bases identical to TRBD1. Germline values: CDR1 SGHNT, CDR2 YYREEE (reference sequence). V gave up 0 bases and J gave up 2 bases; unmatched junction bases: 3. The CDR3 consists of 16 residues. The CDR3 coding sequence is TGTGCCAGCAGCTTGGCCGGGACAGGGGACACAGATACGCAGTATTTT. Translated: CASSLAGTGDTDTQYF.

The chain is built from TRBV29-1 and TRBJ2-1, with 8 nucleotides matching TRBD2. CDR3 size: 15 residues. The germline V gene encodes CDR1 SQVTM and CDR2 ANQGSEA. V lost 2 bases, J lost 2 bases, and 5 bases stayed unmatched. The CDR3 is CSVERIAGTYNEQFF. CDR3 coding DNA: TGCAGCGTTGAAAGGATAGCGGGGACCTACAATGAGCAGTTCTTC.

The chain employs TRBV30 and TRBJ2-7; 9 bases map to TRBD1. Germline CDR1 is GTSNPN and CDR2 is SVGIG (reference sequence). J gave up 1 base and V 5 bases, and 3 bases lay outside the gene matches. The CDR3 has 13 residues. The CDR3 nucleotides are TGTGCCTGGGGACAGGGGAGATCCTACGAGCAGTACTTC. It encodes CAWGQGRSYEQYF.

The genes are TRBV5-5 and TRBJ1-5; TRBD1 is a possible D gene (6 bases). The CDR3 has 14 amino acids. The ends were cut back, 0 bases at V and 6 bases at J, with 10 bases in the middle. Per the germline V gene, CDR1 is SGHKS and CDR2 is YYEKEE (reference sequence). The CDR3 here is CASSLEGGSQPQHF. CDR3 sequence (DNA): TGTGCCAGCAGCTTGGAAGGGGGATCTCAGCCCCAGCATTTT.

The gene calls are TRBV9 and TRBJ2-1; 8 bases match TRBD1. The CDR3 totals 16 residues. The germline V gene encodes CDR1 SGDLS and CDR2 YYNGEE. Trimming at V came to 0 bases and at J to 2 bases, leaving 4 bases not matched to a gene. The DNA of the CDR3 is TGTGCCAGCAGCGTAGTCCGGACAGGGACCTACAATGAGCAGTTCTTC. This encodes CASSVVRTGTYNEQFF.

The table lists this clone with a few counts. The chain uses TRBV10-2 and TRBJ1-6; possibly TRBD1 for D (6 bases). Germline V lookup: CDR1 WSHSY, CDR2 SAAADI. Trimming removed 4 bases from V and 0 bases from J, with 13 bases in between. The CDR3 covers 17 residues. The CDR3 loop reads CASSVQGKSSYNSPLHF. In DNA, the CDR3 is TGCGCCAGCAGTGTTCAGGGGAAGAGCTCCTATAATTCACCCCTCCACTTT.

The chain carries TRBV18 and TRBJ1-2; 8 positions agree with TRBD1. Trimming removed 4 bases from V and 3 bases from J; junction bases left unmatched: 4. The CDR3 totals 14 residues. Germline V lookup: CDR1 KGHSH, CDR2 LQKENI. In DNA, the CDR3 is TGTGCCAGCTCACGAATGACAGGGGACTATGGCTACACCTTC. Amino acid sequence: CASSRMTGDYGYTF.

The chain employs TRBV2 and TRBJ1-3, with 8 bases aligning to TRBD1. Trimming cost V 6 bases and J 2 bases; bases outside gene matches: 6. This CDR3 is 15 amino acids long. Per germline, CDR1 SNHLY and CDR2 FYNNEI. The CDR3 spells CASSYGQGTGNTIYF. In DNA form, the CDR3 reads TGTGCCAGCAGCTATGGACAGGGCACTGGAAACACCATATATTTT.

The CDR3 bases are TGTGCCAGCAGCTCGTGGGACATCGTCTACGAGCAGTACTTC. Protein product: CASSSWDIVYEQYF. The rearrangement uses TRBV5-6 and TRBJ2-7; D might be TRBD1 (6 bases). Looked up from germline, CDR1 is SGHDT and CDR2 is YYEEEE. The CDR3 has 14 residues. V gave up 3 bases and J gave up 3 bases, with 13 bases separating them.

This clone was recorded at least ten times. Other DNA sequences in this specimen translate into the identical CDR3. The chain links TRBV7-9 to TRBJ1-6; unclear D gene. Germline V gives CDR1 SEHNR, CDR2 FQNEAQ (reference sequence). CDR3 length: 14 amino acids. V was trimmed by 1 base and J by 8 bases, leaving 9 bases between them. The CDR3 is CASSLGTADSPLHF. CDR3 sequence (DNA): TGTGCCAGCAGCTTAGGAACAGCCGATTCACCCCTCCACTTT.

The V call is TRBV5-1, the J call TRBJ2-2, with D possibly matching TRBD1 (5 bases). The V gene's germline CDR1 is SGHRS and CDR2 YFSETQ. Trimming removed 0 bases at V and 5 bases at J, with 14 bases between. The CDR3 has 16 residues. The CDR3 DNA sequence: TGCGCCAGCAGCTTGGCGGGTAGGGGTGAGACCGGGGAGCTGTTTTTT. It codes for CASSLAGRGETGELFF.

The V gene is TRBV3-1 (or the pseudogene TRBV3-2), the J gene TRBJ1-1, with D uncertain. V gave up 0 bases and J gave up 0 bases, with 5 bases separating them. The CDR3 loop spans 14 amino acids. Germline lookup yields CDR1 LGHDT and CDR2 YNNKEL (reference sequence). As DNA, the CDR3 is TGTGCCAGCAGCCAAGATCCCATGAACACTGAAGCTTTCTTT. Protein sequence: CASSQDPMNTEAFF.

The chain employs TRBV30 and TRBJ2-1; TRBD1 is a possible D gene (7 bases). CDR3 length: 15 amino acids. The V gene lost 1 base and the J gene lost 6 bases, with 16 bases spanning the gap. The germline gives CDR1 GTSNPN, CDR2 SVGIG (reference sequence). The CDR3 DNA reads as TGTGCCTGGAGTGCCGACAGGGAGGTAGGCAATGAGCAGTTCTTC. This sequence encodes CAWSADREVGNEQFF.